The next 28 T cell receptor beta chains were all read from a single sample in a study of memory CD8 T cells in hepatitis C reinfection. This table comes from immunoSEQ multiplex PCR, and its TCRdb copy is limited to in-frame clones, with some not included. The data hold over 2,000 clones, with about 87% observed a single time. Time point reported: peak reinfection, 3 to 8 weeks after reinfection detection. The sorted cells went straight to TCR sequencing with no prior in vitro expansion. Sequenced material: naive CD8+ T cells sorted from blood. All receptors derive from a man in his forties or fifties with hepatitis C virus infection.

The chain joins TRBV5-1 to TRBJ2-7; 7 positions match TRBD1. Trimming removed 3 bases from V and 3 bases from J; junction bases left unmatched: 6. The CDR3 runs to 14 residues. Per the germline V gene, CDR1 is SGHRS and CDR2 is YFSETQ. Written as DNA, the CDR3 is TGCGCCAGCAGCTACGGGGACAGCTTCTACGAGCAGTACTTC. Translation gives CASSYGDSFYEQYF.

This sequence joins TRBV28 and TRBJ1-2, with 7 bases aligning to TRBD1. The CDR3 sequence is 18 residues long. The germline V gene has CDR1 MDHEN and CDR2 SYDVKM. V gave up 3 bases and J gave up 0 bases; unmatched junction bases: 13. CDR3 residues: CASSFSTGTDFSNYGYTF. The CDR3 DNA sequence: TGTGCCAGCAGTTTCTCGACCGGGACAGATTTCTCTAACTATGGCTACACCTTC.

This chain joins TRBV9 and TRBJ2-2, with 11 bases fitting TRBD2. This CDR3 has 15 residues. Trimming removed 5 bases from V and 7 bases from J; junction bases left unmatched: 7. Germline V lookup: CDR1 SGDLS, CDR2 YYNGEE. The CDR3, as DNA: TGTGCCAGCAGTGAAACTAGCGGGAGAGGCGGGGAGCTGTTTTTT. This translates into CASSETSGRGGELFF.

This clone is a singleton in its sample. V and J are TRBV5-4 and TRBJ2-3, with 7 positions matching TRBD2. Germline CDR1 and CDR2: SGHNT and YYREEE (reference sequence). The ends lost 3 bases at V and 7 bases at J; junction bases unmatched: 8. CDR3 size: 14 residues. CDR3 DNA: TGTGCCAGCAGCTGGGCTAGCGGCGGGTATACGCAGTATTTT. This translates into CASSWASGGYTQYF.

This chain uses TRBV30 with TRBJ2-2, with D hard to call. Germline V gives CDR1 GTSNPN, CDR2 SVGIG (reference sequence). The CDR3 loop spans 14 amino acids. Trimming left V 2 bases short and J 6 bases short, with 13 bases between. The CDR3 reads CAWSFLAGPGELFF. Here the CDR3 DNA reads TGTGCCTGGAGTTTCTTAGCCGGCCCCGGGGAGCTGTTTTTT. Together with reference TRBV30 and TRBJ2-2, the CDR3 gives the full variable domain: SQTIHQWPATLVQPVGSPLSLECTVEGTSNPNLYWYRQAAGRGLQLLFYSVGIGQISSEVPQNLSASRPQDRQFILSSKKLLLSDSGFYLCAWSFLAGPGELFFGEGSRLTVL.

This sequence joins TRBV7-9 and TRBJ2-3; 8 bases agree with TRBD2. CDR1 is SEHNR and CDR2 is FQNEAQ in the germline V gene (reference sequence). The CDR3 is 17 residues long. Losses at the gene ends were 1 base for V and 2 bases for J; bases not matched to a gene: 8. CDR3 coding DNA: TGTGCCAGCAGCTTAGTTCCGTTAGCGGGACTCACAGATACGCAGTATTTT. Residues: CASSLVPLAGLTDTQYF. The variable domain in full, with the rest retrieved from reference TRBV7-9 and TRBJ2-3, is DTGVSQNPRHKITKRGQNVTFRCDPISEHNRLYWYRQTLGQGPEFLTYFQNEAQLEKSRLLSDRFSAERPKGSFSTLEIQRTEQGDSAMYLCASSLVPLAGLTDTQYFGPGTRLTVL.

This chain connects TRBV28 to TRBJ1-1, with D uncertain. The CDR3 is 14 amino acids. Germline CDR1 MDHEN, CDR2 SYDVKM. V was cut by 4 bases and J by 0 bases, with 9 bases left in between. CDR3 bases: TGTGCCAGCAGTTGGCGGGCTTTGAACACTGAAGCTTTCTTT. It translates to CASSWRALNTEAFF.

The rearrangement links TRBV4-2 to TRBJ1-2; TRBD1 aligns across 7 bases. The J segment lost 8 bases and the V segment lost 1 base, leaving 10 bases of the junction unmatched. Germline V gene data show CDR1 as LGHNA and CDR2 as YNFKEQ. This CDR3 has 15 residues. The CDR3 sequence is CASSQGRDRDGGYTF. The CDR3 nucleotides read TGTGCCAGCAGCCAAGGCCGTGACAGGGACGGGGGCTACACCTTC.

This chain joins TRBV19 and TRBJ2-3, with 10 positions matching TRBD1. Germline lookup yields CDR1 LNHDA and CDR2 SQIVND (reference sequence). V dropped 8 bases and J dropped 4; count of bases not matched to a gene: 9. The CDR3 sequence is 15 residues long. The chain's CDR3 is CASRDRGFSSDTQYF. The CDR3 nucleotides read TGTGCCAGTCGGGACAGGGGATTTTCCTCAGATACGCAGTATTTT.

This clone was seen once. The V gene is TRBV7-9, the J gene TRBJ2-7; tentatively, D is TRBD2 (6 bases). Trimming cost V 4 bases and J 4 bases, with 20 bases left between them. The CDR3 spans 16 residues. Germline V CDR1 and CDR2: SEHNR, FQNEAQ (reference sequence). The chain's CDR3 is CASSSGEAATLYEQYF. DNA for the CDR3: TGTGCCAGCAGCTCTGGGGAGGCCGCGACCTTGTACGAGCAGTACTTC.

V is TRBV30 and J is TRBJ1-6; D gene ambiguous. Germline CDR1 reads GTSNPN; CDR2 reads SVGIG (reference sequence). The V gene lost 3 bases and the J gene lost 7 bases, with 7 bases spanning the gap. The CDR3 totals 12 residues. CDR3 amino acids: CAWRTVNSPLHF. The DNA for the CDR3 is TGTGCCTGGAGAACAGTAAATTCACCCCTCCACTTT.

The rearrangement links TRBV15 to TRBJ2-2; 10 bases agree with TRBD2. Germline CDR1 and CDR2: LNHNV and YYDKDF (reference sequence). The CDR3 length is 15 residues. The V segment lost 5 bases and the J segment 2 bases; nucleotides outside the gene matches: 2. The DNA of the CDR3 is TGTGCCACCAGCTCTAGCGGGAGAAACACCGGGGAGCTGTTTTTT. Its protein product is CATSSSGRNTGELFF.

The genes are TRBV11-2 and TRBJ2-7; TRBD1 matches 7 bases. This CDR3 contains 14 residues. The V gene end was trimmed by 4 bases and the J gene end by 2 bases; junction bases not matched to a gene: 5. Per germline, CDR1 SGHAT and CDR2 FQNNGV. The CDR3 spells CASSYGQVAYEQYF. CDR3 sequence (DNA): TGTGCCAGCAGCTATGGACAGGTCGCCTACGAGCAGTACTTC.

V usage is TRBV27 and J usage is TRBJ1-1; 7 bases line up with TRBD1. The germline V gene has CDR1 MNHEY and CDR2 SMNVEV (reference sequence). With V trimmed by 6 bases and J by 7 bases, 5 bases remained unmatched. The CDR3 spans 12 residues. The CDR3 DNA reads as TGTGCCAGCAGGACAGGGTGGGATGAAGCTTTCTTT. This codes for CASRTGWDEAFF.

The count of this clone is one. This chain links TRBV10-3 with TRBJ2-7; D possibly corresponds to TRBD1 (6 bases). The germline V gene has CDR1 ENHRY and CDR2 SYGVKD. Trimming took off 2 bases at V and 3 bases at J, with 11 bases between the two ends. The CDR3 runs 14 residues. CDR3: CAISEAQGYYEQYF. CDR3 sequence (DNA): TGTGCCATCAGTGAGGCCCAGGGGTACTACGAGCAGTACTTC.

The genes are TRBV9 and TRBJ2-5; D gene unclear. Judging by the DNA end, TRBJ2-7 fits better; the J call may be wrong. The CDR3 totals 15 residues. In germline, CDR1 is SGDLS, CDR2 YYNGEE. The CDR3 DNA sequence: TGTGCCAGCAGCGTAGTTCCAGGATCATCCTACGAGCAGTACTTC. Amino acid sequence: CASSVVPGSSYEQYF.

The CDR3 sequence is CASSQVGGSEQYF. As DNA, the CDR3 is TGCGCCAGCAGCCAAGTCGGCGGCTCCGAGCAGTACTTC. This rearrangement joins TRBV4-3 to TRBJ2-7, with no clear D. The CDR3 length is 13 residues. V was trimmed by 1 base and J by 6 bases, leaving 10 bases between them. The germline V gene encodes CDR1 LGHNA and CDR2 YSLEER.

The J gene is TRBJ1-1, the V gene TRBV27, with D perhaps TRBD1 (6 bases). CDR1 and CDR2 (germline): MNHEY, SMNVEV (reference sequence). The length of the CDR3 is 14 residues. The V and J ends lost 3 bases and 8 bases respectively, with 16 bases between them. The CDR3 DNA reads TGTGCCAGCAGTTTCAGGGGTTTCTCCATAGAAGCTTTCTTT. It yields the protein CASSFRGFSIEAFF.

The chain joins TRBV4-3 to TRBJ2-2; 10 bases match TRBD2. CDR3 length equals 17 residues. V lost 0 bases, J lost 7 bases, and 8 bases stayed unmatched. CDR1 LGHNA and CDR2 YSLEER come from the germline V gene. The CDR3 bases are TGCGCCAGCAGCCAAGAAAGCGGGAGGGTCGGTCACGGGGAGCTGTTTTTT. This encodes CASSQESGRVGHGELFF.

This chain uses TRBV9 with TRBJ2-1, with 7 bases lining up with TRBD2. Unmatched junction bases numbered 4, after V lost 0 bases and J lost 4 bases. From germline, CDR1 is SGDLS and CDR2 YYNGEE. This CDR3 spans 15 amino acids. The CDR3 reads CASSVGLLAYNEQFF. The DNA of the CDR3 is TGTGCCAGCAGCGTAGGGTTACTAGCGTACAATGAGCAGTTCTTC.

The V gene is TRBV5-6, the J gene TRBJ2-1; 9 bases agree with TRBD2. This CDR3 has 17 residues. Germline CDR1 and CDR2: SGHDT and YYEEEE. J lost 7 bases, V lost 1 base, and 12 bases had no gene match. The CDR3 is CASSLTFASGMTNEQFF. The CDR3 nucleotides read TGTGCCAGCAGCTTGACCTTCGCTAGCGGGATGACAAATGAGCAGTTCTTC.

J is TRBJ2-7 and V is TRBV5-8, with 9 bases aligning to TRBD1. CDR3 length equals 17 residues. CDR1 is SGHTS, CDR2 YDEGEE, per germline. J was trimmed by 2 bases and V by 0 bases; bases with no gene match: 9. The CDR3 region is CASSLEPGQGIPYEQYF. CDR3 in DNA: TGTGCCAGCAGCTTGGAACCGGGACAGGGTATCCCCTACGAGCAGTACTTC.

This chain links TRBV7-2 with TRBJ2-7, with 10 nucleotides matching TRBD2. Germline lookup yields CDR1 SGHTA and CDR2 FQGNSA. The ends lost 1 base at V and 3 bases at J; junction bases unmatched: 6. The CDR3 is 16 residues long. The CDR3 sequence is CASSLGASGSYYEQYF. The CDR3 DNA reads TGTGCCAGCAGCTTAGGAGCTAGCGGGAGTTACTACGAGCAGTACTTC.

V usage is TRBV13 and J usage is TRBJ2-7; 10 bases match TRBD1. Trimming took 5 bases from V and 5 from J; bases not matched to a gene: 9. The germline V gene has CDR1 PRHDT and CDR2 FYEKMQ (reference sequence). The CDR3 covers 15 residues. CDR3 protein: CASSTSDRGLNEQYF. In DNA, the CDR3 is TGTGCCAGCAGCACCTCGGACAGGGGGTTGAACGAGCAGTACTTC.

The chain links TRBV27 to TRBJ1-1, with D possibly matching TRBD1 (6 bases). The CDR3 runs 15 residues. Germline CDR1 and CDR2: MNHEY and SMNVEV (reference sequence). The V end was cut by 4 bases, the J end by 0 bases, with 12 bases between. This CDR3 is CASSSIQGMNTEAFF. The CDR3 nucleotides read TGTGCCAGCAGTTCAATACAGGGTATGAACACTGAAGCTTTCTTT.

This sequence joins TRBV4-2 and TRBJ2-5, with D hard to call. Germline loops: CDR1 LGHNA, CDR2 YNFKEQ. The CDR3 is 13 residues long. The V and J ends lost 8 bases and 2 bases respectively, with 12 bases between them. The DNA for the CDR3 is TGTGCCAGCTCCCGGGTGACGCAAGAGACCCAGTACTTC. This sequence encodes CASSRVTQETQYF.

V is TRBV9 and J is TRBJ2-7, with D perhaps matching TRBD1 (6 bases). Trimming took off 3 bases at V and 2 bases at J, with 9 bases between the two ends. CDR3 length: 13 residues. The germline V gene encodes CDR1 SGDLS and CDR2 YYNGEE. CDR3 sequence: CASSAGQTYEQYF. CDR3 nucleotides: TGTGCCAGCAGCGCCGGACAGACCTACGAGCAGTACTTC.

J is TRBJ2-7 and V is TRBV25-1; no clear D gene. Deletions cut 2 bases from V and 6 bases from J, with 20 bases between. The CDR3 sequence is 16 residues long. Germline V gives CDR1 MGHDK, CDR2 SYGVNS. The CDR3 loop reads CASSELETIGLGEQYF. The CDR3 DNA follows: TGTGCCAGCAGTGAACTCGAGACAATTGGGTTGGGCGAGCAGTACTTC.